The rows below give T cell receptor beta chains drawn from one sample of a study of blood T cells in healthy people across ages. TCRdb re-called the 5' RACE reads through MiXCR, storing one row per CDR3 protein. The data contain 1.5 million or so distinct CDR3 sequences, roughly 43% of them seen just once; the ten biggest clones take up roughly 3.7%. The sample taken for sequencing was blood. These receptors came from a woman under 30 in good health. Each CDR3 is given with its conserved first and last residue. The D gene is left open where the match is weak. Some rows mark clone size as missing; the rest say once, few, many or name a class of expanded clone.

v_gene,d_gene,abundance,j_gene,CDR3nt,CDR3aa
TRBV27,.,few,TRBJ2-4,TGTGCCAGCAGTTTACCAGCGGTCTTGCCCCACGTCTTGTACTTC,CASSLPAVLPHVLYF
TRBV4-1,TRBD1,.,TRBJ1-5,TGCGCCAGCAGCCAGGTACAGGGGAATCAGCCCCAGCATTTT,CASSQVQGNQPQHF
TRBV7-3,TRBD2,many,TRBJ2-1,TGTGCCAGCAGCTTGCTAGCGGACTACAATGAGCAGTTCTTC,CASSLLADYNEQFF
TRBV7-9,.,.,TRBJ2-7,TGTGCCAGCAGCTTAGCGTGGACGGGAGACGAGCAGTACTTC,CASSLAWTGDEQYF
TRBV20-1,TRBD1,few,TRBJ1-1,TGCAGTGCTCCCGGGACAGGGCGGAACACTGAAGCTTTCTTT,CSAPGTGRNTEAFF
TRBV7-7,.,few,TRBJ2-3,TGTGCTAGCAGCTTACCAGGGCTCGCTACGCAGTATTTT,CASSLPGLATQYF
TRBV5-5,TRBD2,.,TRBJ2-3,TGCGCCAGCAGCTTGGGCCCTAGCGGGAGGTGGACAGATACGCAGTATTTT,CASSLGPSGRWTDTQYF
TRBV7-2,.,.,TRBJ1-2,TGTGCCAGCAGCCTCATAACCCACTACACCTTC,CASSLITHYTF
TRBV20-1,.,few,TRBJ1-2,TGCAGTGCTATAGGGGGACCCCCTGTAAACACCTTC,CSAIGGPPVNTF
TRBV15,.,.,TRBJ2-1,TGTGCCGCCAGCAGAGGGAACAGGCCGGGATCCTACAATGAGCAGTTCTTC,CAASRGNRPGSYNEQFF
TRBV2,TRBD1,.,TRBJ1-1,TGTGCCAGCAGTGACGACAGGGGGAGCACTGAAGCTTTCTTT,CASSDDRGSTEAFF
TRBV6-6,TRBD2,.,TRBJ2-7,TGTGCCAGCAGTTCGGGAGGGCGGTACGAGCAGTACTTC,CASSSGGRYEQYF
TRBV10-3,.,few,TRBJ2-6,TGTGCCATCTCTGGGGCCAACGTCCTGACTTTC,CAISGANVLTF
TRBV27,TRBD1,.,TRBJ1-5,TGTGCCAGCAAGAGGACAGGGGGCTGGGGGAGCAATCAGCCCCAGCATTTT,CASKRTGGWGSNQPQHF
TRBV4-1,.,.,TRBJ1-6,TGCGCCAGCAGCCAAGATTCCCAGGGCGTGAGTTCACCCCTCCACTTT,CASSQDSQGVSSPLHF
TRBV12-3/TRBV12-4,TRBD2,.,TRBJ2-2,TGTGCCAGCAGTCGACGGACTAGCGGGAGATACGGGGAGCTGTTTTTT,CASSRRTSGRYGELFF
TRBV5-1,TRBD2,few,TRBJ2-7,TGCGCCAGCAGCTTGGTGGGACTAGCTCTTGCGGAGCAGTACTTC,CASSLVGLALAEQYF
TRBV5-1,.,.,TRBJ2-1,TGCGCCAGCAGCTTGGACTTGCGAGCAAAATACAATGAGCAGTTCTTC,CASSLDLRAKYNEQFF
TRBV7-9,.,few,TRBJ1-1,TGTGCCAGCAGCAACGCCGGATTGAACACTGAAGCTTTCTTT,CASSNAGLNTEAFF
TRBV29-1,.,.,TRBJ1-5,TGCAGCGTGACAGAAACCTCGGGCAGTCAGCCCCAGCATTTT,CSVTETSGSQPQHF
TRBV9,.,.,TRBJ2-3,TGTGCCAGCAGCGTAGATCTCCGCGGCACAGATACGCAGTATTTT,CASSVDLRGTDTQYF
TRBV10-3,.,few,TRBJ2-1,TGTGCCGCCACAGAGAACAATGAGCAGTTCTTC,CAATENNEQFF
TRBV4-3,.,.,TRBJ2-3,TGCGCCAGCAGCCAAGATCTTCGGCAGGACACAGATACGCAGTATTTT,CASSQDLRQDTDTQYF
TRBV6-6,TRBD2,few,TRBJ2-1,TGTGCCAGCAGAATAGCGGGGAGGTCCTACAATGAGCAGTTCTTC,CASRIAGRSYNEQFF
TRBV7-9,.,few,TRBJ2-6,TGTGCCAGCAGCTTATTGGGATACCGTGGGGCCAACGTCCTGACTTTC,CASSLLGYRGANVLTF
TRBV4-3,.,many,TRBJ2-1,TGCGCCAGCAGCCAAGATTACGCGGGATTCACCTACAATGAGCAGTTCTTC,CASSQDYAGFTYNEQFF
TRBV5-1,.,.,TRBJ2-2,TGCGCCAGCAGCTTTGGACAGCCGAACACCGGGGGGCTGTTTTTT,CASSFGQPNTGGLFF
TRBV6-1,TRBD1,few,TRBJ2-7,TGTGCCAGCAGCGCCGGGACAGGGTTGTACGAGCAGTACTTC,CASSAGTGLYEQYF
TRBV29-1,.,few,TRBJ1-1,TGCAGCGTTGAGCAAAAATTGGCGAGAACTGAAGCTTTCTTT,CSVEQKLARTEAFF
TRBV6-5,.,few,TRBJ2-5,TGTGCCAGCAGGGTCCCGGACGCCGAAGAGACCCAGTACTTC,CASRVPDAEETQYF
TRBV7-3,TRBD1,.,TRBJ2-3,TGTGCCAGCAGCTTAGGAGGACAGGTCTGGGATACGCAGTATTTT,CASSLGGQVWDTQYF
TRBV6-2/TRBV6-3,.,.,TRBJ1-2,TGTGCCAGCAGCAGCTACATGCTTGGGGGCTACACCTTC,CASSSYMLGGYTF
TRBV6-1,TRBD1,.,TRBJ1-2,TGTGCCAGCAGTGAAGGGACAGGGGAATATGGCTACACCTTC,CASSEGTGEYGYTF
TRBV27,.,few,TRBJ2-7,TGTGCCAGCAGCCGCGGGGTTGGCTACGAGCAGTACTTC,CASSRGVGYEQYF
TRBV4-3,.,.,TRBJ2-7,TGCGCCAGCAGCCAAGATTACAGGGTTTCCTACGAGCAGTACTTC,CASSQDYRVSYEQYF
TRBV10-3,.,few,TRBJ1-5,TGTGCCACCGAGGGGGTCAATAGCAATCAGCCCCAGCATTTT,CATEGVNSNQPQHF
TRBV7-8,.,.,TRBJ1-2,TGTGCCAGCAGCTTAGCGGGACCGCGGGCGGGCTACACCTTC,CASSLAGPRAGYTF
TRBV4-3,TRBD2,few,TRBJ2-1,TGCGCCAGCAGCCAAGACCTAACTAGCGGGGCCTACAATGAGCAGTTCTTC,CASSQDLTSGAYNEQFF
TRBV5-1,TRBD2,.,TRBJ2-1,TGCGCCAGCCCGCCCCTTGCGGGAGGGCCCTACAATGAGCAGTTCTTC,CASPPLAGGPYNEQFF
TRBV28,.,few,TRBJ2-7,TGTGCCAGCAGTTCCACCCTAGCGTTGAGCTCCTACGAGCAGTACTTC,CASSSTLALSSYEQYF
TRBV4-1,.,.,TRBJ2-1,TGCGCCAGCAGCCAAGGGGCTGACTACAATGAGCAGTTCTTC,CASSQGADYNEQFF
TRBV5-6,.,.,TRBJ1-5,TGTGCCAGCAGCTTGCTTCATCAGCCCCAGCATTTT,CASSLLHQPQHF
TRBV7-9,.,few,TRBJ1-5,TGTGCCAGCAGCTTAGCGGGGAGAACGGGGGTCAATCAGCCCCAGCATTTT,CASSLAGRTGVNQPQHF
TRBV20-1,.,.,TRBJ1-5,TGCAGTGCTAGAGATCACCAGGCCGCTGCTTATAGCAATCAGCCCCAGCATTTT,CSARDHQAAAYSNQPQHF
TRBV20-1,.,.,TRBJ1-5,TGCAGTGCTAGAGCGACACCATTCTATAGCAATCAGCCCCAGCATTTT,CSARATPFYSNQPQHF
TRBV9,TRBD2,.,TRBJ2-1,TGTGCCAGCAGCGAAAAGACCGGGACTAGCGTCAATGAGCAGTTCTTC,CASSEKTGTSVNEQFF
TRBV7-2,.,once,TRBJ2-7,TGTGCCAGCGGGGGGGACAGGTTTTACGAGCAGTACTTC,CASGGDRFYEQYF
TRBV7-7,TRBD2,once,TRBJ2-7,TGTGCTAGCAGCCCGGGGGGGACGTCCTACAATGAGCAGTACTTC,CASSPGGTSYNEQYF
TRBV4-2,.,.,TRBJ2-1,TGTGCCAGCAGCCACAGGGTTTTCGGCTCCTACAATGAGCAGTTCTTC,CASSHRVFGSYNEQFF